The 32 T cell receptor beta chains below were found in one sample sequenced in a study of persistence of HIV-infected CD4 T cells. Their antigen targets remain unknown. The immunoSEQ assay was version 4, run in survey mode. This table comes from immunoSEQ multiplex PCR, and its TCRdb copy is limited to in-frame clones, with some not included. The table lists over 25,000 clones, 65% to 90% of them singletons, with just over 0.85% in the top ten. Stimulation used about 10 ug/mL lysate from CMV-infected fibroblasts. CD40L/CD69 double-negative CD45RO-high memory CD4+ T cells were collected. The sample here was CD4+ T cells sorted from PBMCs after approximately 20-hour stimulation, taken from a patient who received antiretroviral therapy. The receptors were gathered from an adult man with HIV who was CMV-seropositive.

This clone occurred a few times. This chain's CDR3 is CASSQGTGRRAFF. For the CDR3, the DNA is TGTGCCAGCAGCCAAGGGACAGGACGTAGAGCTTTCTTT. V usage is TRBV7-9 and J usage is TRBJ1-1; 8 positions match TRBD1. Looked up from germline, CDR1 is SEHNR and CDR2 is FQNEAQ (reference sequence). CDR3 size: 13 residues. The V gene end was trimmed by 5 bases and the J gene end by 10 bases; junction bases not matched to a gene: 9. The variable domain in full, completed from reference TRBV7-9 and TRBJ1-1, reads DTGVSQNPRHKITKRGQNVTFRCDPISEHNRLYWYRQTLGQGPEFLTYFQNEAQLEKSRLLSDRFSAERPKGSFSTLEIQRTEQGDSAMYLCASSQGTGRRAFFGQGTRLTVV.

The CDR3: CASSLMGFQETQYF. CDR3 bases: TGTGCCAGCAGCTTAATGGGATTCCAAGAGACCCAGTACTTC. This chain uses TRBV7-6 with TRBJ2-5; D unresolved. In germline, CDR1 is SGHVS, CDR2 FNYEAQ. The CDR3 spans 14 residues. Trimming shortened V by 2 bases and J by 1 base, and 8 bases separated the two germline ends.

The gene calls are TRBV30 and TRBJ1-2; D is ambiguous. This CDR3 is 11 amino acids long. V was clipped by 3 bases and J by 8 bases, with 10 bases between them. CDR1 is GTSNPN and CDR2 is SVGIG in the germline V gene (reference sequence). CDR3 nucleotides: TGTGCCTGGAGCGTTCGGGTGGGCTACACCTTC. It yields the protein CAWSVRVGYTF. The full variable domain, with the rest looked up from reference TRBV30 and TRBJ1-2, is SQTIHQWPATLVQPVGSPLSLECTVEGTSNPNLYWYRQAAGRGLQLLFYSVGIGQISSEVPQNLSASRPQDRQFILSSKKLLLSDSGFYLCAWSVRVGYTFGSGTRLTVV.

The chain recombines TRBV7-2 with TRBJ2-7; 10 bases are shared with TRBD2. V shed 5 bases and J 6 bases; nucleotides not matched to a gene: 10. Germline V CDR1 and CDR2: SGHTA, FQGNSA. The CDR3 has 15 amino acids. The CDR3 DNA reads as TGTGCCAGCAGCCCGCTCCAGCGGGGGGGAACCGAGCAGTACTTC. It is translated as CASSPLQRGGTEQYF. The full variable domain, completed using reference TRBV7-2 and TRBJ2-7, is GAGVSQSPSNKVTEKGKDVELRCDPISGHTALYWYRQSLGQGLEFLIYFQGNSAPDKSGLPSDRFSAERTGGSVSTLTIQRTQQEDSAVYLCASSPLQRGGTEQYFGPGTRLTVT.

This rearrangement joins TRBV19 to TRBJ2-2; 10 nucleotides line up with TRBD2. Trimming cost V 5 bases and J 5 bases; bases outside gene matches: 11. Germline assignment: CDR1 LNHDA and CDR2 SQIVND (reference sequence). The CDR3 extends over 17 amino acids. The CDR3 region is CASSSDRTSGKTGELFF. CDR3 DNA sequence: TGTGCCAGTAGTTCGGACAGGACTAGCGGCAAAACCGGGGAGCTGTTTTTT.

The chain is built from TRBV18 and TRBJ2-7; D may be TRBD2 (5 bases). This CDR3 is 11 amino acids long. Deletions cut 8 bases from V and 4 bases from J, with 9 bases between. Germline CDR1 is KGHSH and CDR2 is LQKENI. The CDR3 DNA sequence: TGTGCCAGCGGACGGGAATACGAGCAGTACTTC. Encoded protein: CASGREYEQYF.

The V and J genes are TRBV7-2 and TRBJ1-5; 8 nucleotides match TRBD1. The CDR3 runs to 14 residues. CDR1 SGHTA and CDR2 FQGNSA come from the germline V gene. V was clipped by 5 bases and J by 4 bases; unmatched bases: 4. The CDR3 reads CASSPRTGNQPQHF. CDR3 nucleotide sequence: TGTGCCAGCAGCCCGAGGACAGGGAATCAGCCCCAGCATTTT. Together with reference TRBV7-2 and TRBJ1-5, the CDR3 gives the full variable domain: GAGVSQSPSNKVTEKGKDVELRCDPISGHTALYWYRQSLGQGLEFLIYFQGNSAPDKSGLPSDRFSAERTGGSVSTLTIQRTQQEDSAVYLCASSPRTGNQPQHFGDGTRLSIL.

Remarks on this clone: In the same sample, other DNA sequences code for this CDR3. V usage is TRBV4-1 and J usage is TRBJ2-3; TRBD2 matches 12 bases. The germline CDR1 and CDR2 sequences are MGHRA and YSYEKL. The CDR3 consists of 17 residues. After removal of 2 bases from V and 2 bases from J, the junction contained 5 bases not matched to a gene. In DNA, the CDR3 is TGCGCCAGCAGCCAAAGAGGACTAGCGGGGAACACAGATACGCAGTATTTT. It is translated as CASSQRGLAGNTDTQYF.

Only a few counts were recorded for this clone. The J gene is TRBJ1-2, the V gene TRBV5-1, with TRBD1 matching 7 bases. Germline V CDR1 and CDR2: SGHRS, YFSETQ. This CDR3 contains 13 residues. The trim removed 2 bases at V and 4 bases at J, leaving 2 bases unmatched. CDR3 sequence reads: CASSFRDSYGYTF. In DNA form, the CDR3 reads TGCGCCAGCAGCTTCAGGGACAGCTATGGCTACACCTTC.

V and J are TRBV5-4 and TRBJ2-7, with D possibly matching TRBD1 (7 bases). The germline gives CDR1 SGHNT, CDR2 YYREEE (reference sequence). The CDR3 consists of 14 residues. V lost 3 bases and J lost 4, with 14 bases in between. The CDR3 reads CASSSPGGNYEQYF. In nucleotides, the CDR3 is TGTGCCAGCAGCTCCCCAGGGGGGAATTACGAGCAGTACTTC.

J is TRBJ2-3 and V is TRBV19, with a tentative D call TRBD1 (5 bases). The germline CDR1 and CDR2 sequences are LNHDA and SQIVND (reference sequence). Trimming removed 8 bases at V and 2 bases at J, with 14 bases between. This CDR3 has 14 residues. The CDR3 nucleotides read TGTGCCAGTTCCACAGGATACTTCACAGATACGCAGTATTTT. Translated, it gives CASSTGYFTDTQYF.

The chain links TRBV12-3 or TRBV12-4 to TRBJ1-5; no firm D call. CDR3 length: 11 amino acids. Trimming cost V 3 bases and J 9 bases, with 6 bases left between them. CDR3 sequence: CASSLGGPQHF. The CDR3 bases are TGTGCCAGCAGTTTGGGAGGGCCCCAGCATTTT.

This chain links TRBV9 with TRBJ2-2, with D tentatively TRBD1 or TRBD2 (6 bases each). CDR1 is SGDLS and CDR2 is YYNGEE in the germline V gene. The CDR3 consists of 16 residues. V was clipped by 4 bases and J by 4 bases, with 17 bases between them. The CDR3 sequence is CASSLQGGIRTGELFF. As DNA, the CDR3 is TGTGCCAGCAGCCTACAAGGGGGGATTCGCACCGGGGAGCTGTTTTTT.

Here the CDR3 DNA reads TGCGCCAGCAGGGCCACCGGGACTAGCGGGGGATACGAGCAGTACTTC. Translation gives CASRATGTSGGYEQYF. The genes are TRBV5-1 and TRBJ2-7; 14 bases are a match to TRBD2. Germline V gene data show CDR1 as SGHRS and CDR2 as YFSETQ. V shed 5 bases and J 4 bases; nucleotides not matched to a gene: 8. The CDR3 sequence is 16 residues long.

This chain links TRBV6-5 with TRBJ2-3; D gene ambiguous. The V gene lost 8 bases and the J gene lost 4 bases, with 7 bases spanning the gap. The CDR3 has 11 amino acids. Germline CDR1 MNHEY, CDR2 SVGAGI. CDR3 in amino acids: CASSRADTQYF. The CDR3 coding sequence is TGTGCCAGCTCCCGTGCAGATACGCAGTATTTT.

The rearrangement joins TRBV15 to TRBJ2-5; 7 bases map to TRBD2. This CDR3 contains 16 residues. V shed 0 bases and J 0 bases; nucleotides not matched to a gene: 4. Germline lookup yields CDR1 LNHNV and CDR2 YYDKDF (reference sequence). CDR3 region: CATSRDNGGYQETQYF. The DNA for the CDR3 is TGTGCCACCAGCAGAGATAACGGGGGGTACCAAGAGACCCAGTACTTC.

This clone was counted a single time. V is TRBV29-1 and J is TRBJ2-5; 8 bases align to TRBD1. The CDR3 contains 15 residues. Germline V gene data show CDR1 as SQVTM and CDR2 as ANQGSEA. The V and J ends lost 1 base and 3 bases, in that order; junction bases with no gene match: 7. The CDR3: CSVEGQGQGEETQYF. The DNA for the CDR3 is TGCAGCGTTGAAGGACAGGGGCAGGGAGAAGAGACCCAGTACTTC.

This clone was counted once. This chain links TRBV5-1 with TRBJ2-1; 12 bases are shared with TRBD2. V lost 3 bases, J lost 9 bases, and 10 bases stayed unmatched. CDR1 and CDR2 from the germline V gene are SGHRS and YFSETQ. The CDR3 has 16 amino acids. CDR3 DNA sequence: TGCGCCAGCAGCTCAAGGCTAGCGGGGGGGCTAGGTGAGCAGTTCTTC. Translated: CASSSRLAGGLGEQFF.

The V call is TRBV6-2 or TRBV6-3, the J call TRBJ2-7, with TRBD2 matching over 9 bases. The CDR3 sequence is 15 residues long. Germline V CDR1 and CDR2: MNHEY, SVGEGT. Trimming removed 0 bases from V and 3 bases from J; junction bases left unmatched: 3. The CDR3 coding sequence is TGTGCCAGCAGTTACTCCGTAGCGGGGGTCTACGAGCAGTACTTC. Translating it yields CASSYSVAGVYEQYF.

The V gene is TRBV20-1, the J gene TRBJ2-1; no clear D. Per the germline V gene, CDR1 is DFQATT and CDR2 is SNEGSKA (reference sequence). The CDR3 has 12 amino acids. V lost 3 bases and J lost 3, with 6 bases in between. This chain's CDR3 is CSASLDYNEQFF. In nucleotides, the CDR3 is TGCAGTGCTAGTCTCGACTACAATGAGCAGTTCTTC.

This rearrangement joins TRBV29-1 to TRBJ1-1, with 7 bases that match TRBD1. Germline values: CDR1 SQVTM, CDR2 ANQGSEA. The CDR3 sequence is 16 residues long. The ends lost 7 bases at V and 6 bases at J; junction bases unmatched: 20. CDR3 nucleotides: TGCAGCGGCTCGGACAGGACCCTTTCGGCTACCGCTGAAGCTTTCTTT. It yields the protein CSGSDRTLSATAEAFF. Full variable domain (outside the CDR3, taken from reference TRBV29-1 and TRBJ1-1): SAVISQKPSRDICQRGTSLTIQCQVDSQVTMMFWYRQQPGQSLTLIATANQGSEATYESGFVIDKFPISRPNLTFSTLTVSNMSPEDSSIYLCSGSDRTLSATAEAFFGQGTRLTVV.

On this clone itself: A read error may produce the germline difference seen at one junction end. Distinct nucleotide sequences in the sample also encode this CDR3. This sequence joins TRBV24-1 and TRBJ2-2, with D perhaps matching TRBD2 (5 bases). This CDR3 is built from 14 residues. CDR1 and CDR2 (germline): KGHDR, SFDVKD. DNA of the CDR3: TGTGCTACCAGTGATGGAGGTTATACCGGGGAGCTGTTTTTT. Translation: CATSDGGYTGELFF.

Of note for this clone: At the DNA level, this CDR3 is encoded by other sequences in the same sample as well. The V and J genes are TRBV30 and TRBJ1-1, with TRBD1 matching 9 bases. This CDR3 contains 13 residues. V lost 5 bases, J lost 3 bases, and 4 bases stayed unmatched. CDR1 is GTSNPN, CDR2 SVGIG, per germline (reference sequence). The CDR3, as DNA: TGTGCCTGGTCCCGGGACAGGGACACTGAAGCTTTCTTT. Residues: CAWSRDRDTEAFF.

V usage is TRBV10-2 and J usage is TRBJ1-2, with TRBD1 matching 7 bases. This CDR3 is built from 15 residues. In germline, CDR1 is WSHSY, CDR2 SAAADI. J gave up 8 bases and V 6 bases, and 15 bases lay outside the gene matches. The CDR3 nucleotides are TGCGCCAGCAGGAGTCTAACAGGGGTAGCGTCCGGCTACACCTTC. It encodes CASRSLTGVASGYTF.

The chain couples TRBV4-1 to TRBJ2-5; 7 bases are a match to TRBD2. CDR1 and CDR2 from the germline V gene are MGHRA and YSYEKL. J gave up 1 base and V 4 bases, and 9 bases lay outside the gene matches. The length of the CDR3 is 16 residues. The CDR3 nucleotides read TGCGCCAGCAGCCGCCTCCTATCTAGCGGCCAAGAGACCCAGTACTTC. Encoded protein: CASSRLLSSGQETQYF.

The rearrangement joins TRBV6-2 or TRBV6-3 to TRBJ1-1; D remains ambiguous. Germline CDR1 MNHEY, CDR2 SVGEGT. V was cut by 0 bases and J by 1 base, with 6 bases left in between. There are 14 residues in the CDR3. The CDR3 here is CASSYSEGNTEAFF. In DNA form, the CDR3 reads TGTGCCAGCAGTTACTCCGAGGGGAACACTGAAGCTTTCTTT.

The chain has TRBV5-1 and TRBJ1-4; D is possibly TRBD1 (5 bases). CDR1 and CDR2 (germline): SGHRS, YFSETQ. The CDR3 has 17 residues. The ends were cut back, 0 bases at V and 2 bases at J, with 14 bases in the middle. This CDR3 reads CASSLARRNRTNEKLFF. CDR3 bases: TGCGCCAGCAGCTTGGCCCGAAGAAACAGGACTAATGAAAAACTGTTTTTT.

The V and J genes are TRBV2 and TRBJ2-3; the D gene is possibly TRBD2 (6 bases). V lost 2 bases, J lost 7 bases, and 10 bases lay in between. Germline V gene sequence: CDR1 SNHLY, CDR2 FYNNEI. The CDR3 is 13 residues long. The CDR3 region has the DNA TGTGCCAGCAGTGAACTGGAGGGACATACGCAGTATTTT. Its translation is CASSELEGHTQYF. The full variable domain, completed using reference TRBV2 and TRBJ2-3, is EPEVTQTPSHQVTQMGQEVILRCVPISNHLYFYWYRQILGQKVEFLVSFYNNEISEKSEIFDDQFSVERPDGSNFTLKIRSTKLEDSAMYFCASSELEGHTQYFGPGTRLTVL.

This clone was observed a handful of times. In nucleotides, the CDR3 is TGTGCCACCAGTGGCCTCGGGACAGGCCAAGAGACCCAGTACTTC. It encodes CATSGLGTGQETQYF. The chain joins TRBV24-1 to TRBJ2-5, with TRBD1 matching over 8 bases. V trimming: 5 bases; J trimming: 1 base; junction bases outside the gene matches: 5. The germline V gene has CDR1 KGHDR and CDR2 SFDVKD. This CDR3 has 15 residues.

The V gene is TRBV7-9, the J gene TRBJ2-6; no clear D gene. Per the germline V gene, CDR1 is SEHNR and CDR2 is FQNEAQ (reference sequence). Trimming took 4 bases from V and 5 from J, leaving 21 bases between them. The CDR3 runs 18 residues. CDR3 bases: TGTGCCAGCAGCTCTTGGGAATACCATGACAATCGGGCCAACGTCCTGACTTTC. Translation gives CASSSWEYHDNRANVLTF. Combining the CDR3 with reference TRBV7-9 and TRBJ2-6 gives the whole variable domain DTGVSQNPRHKITKRGQNVTFRCDPISEHNRLYWYRQTLGQGPEFLTYFQNEAQLEKSRLLSDRFSAERPKGSFSTLEIQRTEQGDSAMYLCASSSWEYHDNRANVLTFGAGSRLTVL.

The chain joins TRBV28 to TRBJ1-5; the match to TRBD1 covers 10 bases. The J segment lost 7 bases and the V segment lost 4 bases, leaving 10 bases of the junction unmatched. The CDR3 runs to 16 residues. Germline CDR1 is MDHEN and CDR2 is SYDVKM. The CDR3 loop is CASSSPGQGQGQPQHF. CDR3 sequence (DNA): TGTGCCAGCAGTTCGCCGGGACAGGGGCAAGGGCAGCCCCAGCATTTT. The full variable domain, its missing parts supplied by reference TRBV28 and TRBJ1-5, is DVKVTQSSRYLVKRTGEKVFLECVQDMDHENMFWYRQDPGLGLRLIYFSYDVKMKEKGDIPEGYSVSREKKERFSLILESASTNQTSMYLCASSSPGQGQGQPQHFGDGTRLSIL.

The chain is built from TRBV19 and TRBJ1-2, with D possibly matching TRBD1 (5 bases). The CDR3 covers 15 residues. Germline CDR1 and CDR2: LNHDA and SQIVND (reference sequence). V dropped 4 bases and J dropped 0 bases, with 12 bases sitting between them. CDR3 protein: CASSTRDGSNYGYTF. The CDR3 coding sequence is TGTGCCAGTAGTACCCGGGACGGGTCTAACTATGGCTACACCTTC.